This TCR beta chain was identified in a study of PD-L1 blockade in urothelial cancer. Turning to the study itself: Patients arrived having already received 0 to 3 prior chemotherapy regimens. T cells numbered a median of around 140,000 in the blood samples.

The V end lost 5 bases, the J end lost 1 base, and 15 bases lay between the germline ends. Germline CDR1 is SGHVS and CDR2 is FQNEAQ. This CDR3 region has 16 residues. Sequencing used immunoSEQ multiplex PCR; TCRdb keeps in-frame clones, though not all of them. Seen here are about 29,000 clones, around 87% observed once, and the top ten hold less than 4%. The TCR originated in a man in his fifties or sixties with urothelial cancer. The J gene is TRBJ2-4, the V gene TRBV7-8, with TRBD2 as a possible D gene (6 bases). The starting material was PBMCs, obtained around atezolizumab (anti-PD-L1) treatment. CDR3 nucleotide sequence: TGTGCCAGCAGCCCAACGGGGGTTTCTGCCAAAAACATTCAGTACTTC. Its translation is CASSPTGVSAKNIQYF.